The source of this TCR beta chain is a study of CD8 T cells in ankylosing spondylitis. General observations from the study: Earlier studies detected some motif variants in reactive arthritis synovial fluid and blood. Characteristic of ankylosing spondylitis blood, it appeared, was a TCR beta motif comprising several highly homologous variants. Disease-linked clones proved CD8+ and comparatively uncommon in peripheral blood. Disease-associated clones were reportedly significantly overrepresented in matched ankylosing spondylitis synovial fluid.

This clonotype came up a few times. The antigen remains unidentified. Looked up from germline, CDR1 is SQVTM and CDR2 is ANQGSEA. J gave up 4 bases and V 6 bases, and 7 bases lay outside the gene matches. This CDR3 contains 13 residues. By quantitative 5'-RACE with molecular barcodes, the TCR beta libraries were made. TCRdb independently ran MiXCR on the 5' RACE reads; one entry per CDR3 protein. The sample consists of just under 550,000 distinct CDR3 sequences, roughly 13% of them appearing once. The clonotype was recovered from a male donor with ankylosing spondylitis. V usage is TRBV29-1 and J usage is TRBJ2-3, with 7 bases aligning to TRBD1. Sequencing used blood, either unsorted or a sorted T cell fraction (not recorded which). The CDR3 region is CSVPIQGADTQYF. The CDR3 coding sequence is TGCAGCGTCCCTATCCAGGGGGCAGATACGCAGTATTTT.